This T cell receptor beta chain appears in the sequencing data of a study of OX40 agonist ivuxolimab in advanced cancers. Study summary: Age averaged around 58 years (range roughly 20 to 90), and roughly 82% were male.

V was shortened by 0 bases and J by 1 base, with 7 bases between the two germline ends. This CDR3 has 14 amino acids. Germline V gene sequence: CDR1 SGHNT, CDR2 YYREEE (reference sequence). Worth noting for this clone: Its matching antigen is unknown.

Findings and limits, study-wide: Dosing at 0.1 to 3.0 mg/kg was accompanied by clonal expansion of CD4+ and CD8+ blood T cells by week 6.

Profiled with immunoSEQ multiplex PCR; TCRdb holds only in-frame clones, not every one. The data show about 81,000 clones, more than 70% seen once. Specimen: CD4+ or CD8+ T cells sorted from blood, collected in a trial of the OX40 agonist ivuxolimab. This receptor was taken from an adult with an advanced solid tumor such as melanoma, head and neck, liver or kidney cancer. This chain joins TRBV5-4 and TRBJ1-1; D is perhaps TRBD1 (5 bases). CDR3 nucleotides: TGTGCCAGCAGCTTGGGGGGCAGGAACACTGAAGCTTTCTTT. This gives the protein CASSLGGRNTEAFF.